Shown below are 13 T cell receptor beta chains from a single sample sequenced in a study of response to subunit inactivated influenza vaccine. One entry per CDR3 protein, called by TCRdb with MiXCR from the RT-PCR reads. The sample contains under 800,000 distinct CDR3 sequences, around 14% of which appear only once. The source was PBMCs from blood, collected 14 to 15 days before vaccination. These TCRs come from a man aged 45 to 65 who received an inactivated influenza vaccine.

This clonotype was picked up a small number of times. The chain combines TRBV9 with TRBJ2-6, with TRBD1 identical over 10 bases. The CDR3 is 17 residues long. Germline V gene lookup returns CDR1 SGDLS and CDR2 YYNGEE. Germline trimming cut 3 bases from V and 0 bases from J; bases unmatched to any gene: 3. CDR3 region: CASSADRGLSGANVLTF. The CDR3 bases are TGTGCCAGCAGCGCCGACAGGGGGCTCTCTGGGGCCAACGTCCTGACTTTC.

This clonotype was seen ten or more times. This chain connects TRBV29-1 to TRBJ2-4, with 9 bases aligning to TRBD1. CDR1 is SQVTM and CDR2 is ANQGSEA in the germline V gene. The CDR3 length is 17 residues. J was trimmed by 8 bases and V by 7 bases; bases with no gene match: 21. The CDR3 here is CSASNRDRETHSDIQYF. DNA for the CDR3: TGCAGCGCTTCCAATCGGGACAGGGAGACTCACTCAGACATTCAGTACTTC.

V gene TRBV28 combines with J gene TRBJ2-7; 8 nucleotides line up with TRBD1. V lost 3 bases to trimming and J lost 4 bases; unmatched junction nucleotides: 11. The CDR3 runs 16 residues. The V gene's germline CDR1 is MDHEN and CDR2 SYDVKM. CDR3 DNA: TGTGCCAGCAGTTTCCACCCCCTCAGGGGGCTTTACGAGCAGTACTTC. Its protein is CASSFHPLRGLYEQYF. The full variable domain, its missing parts supplied by reference TRBV28 and TRBJ2-7, is DVKVTQSSRYLVKRTGEKVFLECVQDMDHENMFWYRQDPGLGLRLIYFSYDVKMKEKGDIPEGYSVSREKKERFSLILESASTNQTSMYLCASSFHPLRGLYEQYFGPGTRLTVT.

This clonotype was detected once. The genes are TRBV6-5 and TRBJ2-1; 13 bases agree with TRBD2. Trimming removed 4 bases from V and 7 bases from J; junction bases left unmatched: 10. This CDR3 spans 17 amino acids. In germline, CDR1 is MNHEY, CDR2 SVGAGI. This chain's CDR3 is CASSSLRLAGGWNEQFF. The CDR3 nucleotides are TGTGCCAGCAGTTCCCTCCGACTAGCGGGAGGATGGAATGAGCAGTTCTTC.

This clonotype was observed many times. This sequence joins TRBV6-5 and TRBJ1-6; 8 bases match TRBD1. The germline V gene encodes CDR1 MNHEY and CDR2 SVGAGI. The V segment lost 4 bases and the J segment 9 bases; nucleotides outside the gene matches: 14. The CDR3 extends over 17 amino acids. The CDR3 protein is CASSSSPTGEYSSPLHF. CDR3 coding DNA: TGTGCCAGCAGTTCGTCACCGACAGGGGAATACAGTTCACCCCTCCACTTT.

There are a few counts of this clonotype. The chain employs TRBV4-2 and TRBJ1-2; D remains ambiguous. The V gene lost 0 bases and the J gene lost 5 bases, with 16 bases spanning the gap. This CDR3 is 16 amino acids long. Germline V gene data show CDR1 as LGHNA and CDR2 as YNFKEQ. CDR3 in amino acids: CASSQERTGNQYGYTF. The CDR3 region has the DNA TGTGCCAGCAGCCAAGAGCGAACTGGAAATCAGTATGGCTACACCTTC.

This clonotype was seen a handful of times. The chain carries TRBV24-1 and TRBJ2-7; 9 bases map to TRBD1. CDR1 is KGHDR, CDR2 SFDVKD, per germline. This CDR3 has 16 amino acids. The V and J ends lost 4 bases and 3 bases, in that order; junction bases with no gene match: 9. This CDR3 reads CATSDQPGQGYYEQYF. In DNA, the CDR3 is TGTGCCACCAGTGACCAACCGGGACAGGGCTACTACGAGCAGTACTTC.

This clonotype was picked up many times. The genes are TRBV28 and TRBJ1-2, with TRBD1 as a possible D gene (6 bases). The V end was cut by 6 bases, the J end by 7 bases, with 15 bases between. CDR1 is MDHEN, CDR2 SYDVKM, per germline. CDR3 length: 13 amino acids. CDR3 coding DNA: TGTGCCAGCAGATCAACAGGAGGGGGTGGCTACACCTTC. It codes for CASRSTGGGGYTF.

J is TRBJ2-5 and V is TRBV6-2 or TRBV6-3; D remains ambiguous. The germline V and J ends were trimmed by 0 bases and 4 bases, with 3 bases remaining between them. Germline V gene sequence: CDR1 MNHEY, CDR2 SVGEGT. This CDR3 has 12 amino acids. The CDR3 sequence: CASSYSPETQYF. The CDR3 nucleotides are TGTGCCAGCAGTTACTCCCCAGAGACCCAGTACTTC.

The CDR3 DNA sequence: TGTGCCAGCAGTACCTGGGATTTTGCCTACGAGCAGTACTTC. It translates to CASSTWDFAYEQYF. This chain joins TRBV5-6 and TRBJ2-7; D is ambiguous. Trimming cost V 5 bases and J 2 bases, with 14 bases left between them. The length of the CDR3 is 14 residues. Germline loops: CDR1 SGHDT, CDR2 YYEEEE.

The chain links TRBV7-9 to TRBJ1-6; D is undetermined. Germline loops: CDR1 SEHNR, CDR2 FQNEAQ (reference sequence). V was trimmed by 5 bases and J by 8 bases, leaving 13 bases between them. CDR3 size: 14 residues. The CDR3 spells CASSARARDSPLHF. Here the CDR3 DNA reads TGTGCCAGCAGCGCGCGTGCTCGGGATTCACCCCTCCACTTT.

CDR3 sequence reads: CASSLWGNNSPLHF. Here the CDR3 DNA reads TGTGCCAGCAGTTTATGGGGGAATAATTCACCCCTCCACTTT. This chain links TRBV27 with TRBJ1-6, with a tentative D call TRBD1 (5 bases). Per the germline V gene, CDR1 is MNHEY and CDR2 is SMNVEV (reference sequence). V was cut by 1 base and J by 5 bases, with 6 bases left in between. The CDR3 has 14 amino acids.

This clonotype was counted between two and nine times. This sequence joins TRBV20-1 and TRBJ1-2; D gene unclear. The V gene lost 5 bases and the J gene lost 2 bases, with 12 bases spanning the gap. Germline V gives CDR1 DFQATT, CDR2 SNEGSKA (reference sequence). The CDR3 length is 13 residues. The CDR3 region has the DNA TGCAGTGCTTCTAAGGTGAAGAACTATGGCTACACCTTC. Translated, it gives CSASKVKNYGYTF.